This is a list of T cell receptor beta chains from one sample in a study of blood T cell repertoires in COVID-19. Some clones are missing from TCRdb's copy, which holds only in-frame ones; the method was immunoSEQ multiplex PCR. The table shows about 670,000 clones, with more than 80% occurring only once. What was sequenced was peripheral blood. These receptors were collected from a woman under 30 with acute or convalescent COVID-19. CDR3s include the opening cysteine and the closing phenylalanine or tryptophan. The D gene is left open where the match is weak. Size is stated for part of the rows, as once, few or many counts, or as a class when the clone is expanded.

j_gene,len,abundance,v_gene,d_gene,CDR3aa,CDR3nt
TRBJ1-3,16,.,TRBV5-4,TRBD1,CASSLRTGSSGNTIYF,TGTGCCAGCAGCTTGCGGACAGGGAGCTCTGGAAACACCATATATTTT
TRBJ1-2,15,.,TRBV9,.,CASSAPGVPHYGYTF,TGTGCCAGCAGCGCTCCGGGGGTCCCCCACTATGGCTACACCTTC
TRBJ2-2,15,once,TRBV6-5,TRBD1,CASSKTTGIAGELFF,TGTGCCAGCAGTAAGACGACAGGGATCGCCGGGGAGCTGTTTTTT
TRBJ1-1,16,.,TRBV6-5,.,CASSYPAGAENTEAFF,TGTGCCAGCAGTTACCCCGCAGGGGCCGAGAACACTGAAGCTTTCTTT
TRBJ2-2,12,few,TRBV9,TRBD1,CASSTGTAWLFF,TGTGCCAGCAGCACCGGGACAGCTTGGCTGTTTTTT
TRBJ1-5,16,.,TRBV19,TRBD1,CASSKGAGGGNQPQHF,TGTGCCAGTAGTAAGGGGGCAGGGGGTGGCAATCAGCCCCAGCATTTT
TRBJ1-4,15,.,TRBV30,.,CAWSVSGRPGEKLFF,TGTGCCTGGAGTGTATCTGGCCGTCCTGGTGAAAAACTGTTTTTT
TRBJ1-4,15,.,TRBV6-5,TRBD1,CASSHSGTGGEKLFF,TGTGCCAGCAGTCACTCCGGGACAGGGGGTGAAAAACTGTTTTTT
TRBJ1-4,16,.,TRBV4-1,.,CASSPAPGTSNEKLFF,TGCGCCAGCAGCCCAGCGCCTGGGACTTCAAATGAAAAACTGTTTTTT
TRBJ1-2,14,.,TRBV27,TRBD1,CASRRQGGSYGYTF,TGTGCCAGCAGGAGACAGGGCGGGTCGTATGGCTACACCTTC
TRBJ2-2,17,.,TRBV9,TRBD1,CASSPRGQGVVTGELFF,TGTGCCAGCAGCCCTCGAGGACAGGGGGTTGTCACCGGGGAGCTGTTTTTT
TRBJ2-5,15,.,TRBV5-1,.,CASSIISPAGETQYF,TGCGCCAGCAGCATTATTAGCCCGGCGGGAGAGACCCAGTACTTC
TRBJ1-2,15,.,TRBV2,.,CASREFATANYGYTF,TGTGCCAGCAGGGAGTTCGCGACGGCTAACTATGGCTACACCTTC
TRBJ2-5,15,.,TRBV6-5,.,CASSYVFGGAETQYF,TGTGCCAGCAGTTATGTGTTTGGGGGGGCGGAGACCCAGTACTTC
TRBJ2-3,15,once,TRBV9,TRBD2,CASSALSGDPDTQYF,TGTGCCAGCAGCGCCCTTAGCGGGGACCCCGATACGCAGTATTTT
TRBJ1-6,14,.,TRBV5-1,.,CASSFDSPRSPLHF,TGCGCCAGCAGCTTCGATTCCCCTCGGTCACCCCTCCACTTT
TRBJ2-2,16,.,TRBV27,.,CASSEGQPLNTGELFF,TGTGCCAGCAGCGAGGGACAACCCTTGAACACCGGGGAGCTGTTTTTT
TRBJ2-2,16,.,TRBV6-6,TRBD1,CASSSGQGAYTGELFF,TGTGCCAGCAGCTCGGGACAGGGGGCTTACACCGGGGAGCTGTTTTTT
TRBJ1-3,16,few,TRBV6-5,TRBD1,CASSYSDRGKGNTIYF,TGTGCCAGCAGTTACTCGGACAGGGGGAAAGGAAACACCATATATTTT
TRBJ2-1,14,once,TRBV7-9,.,CASSRDGGYNEQFF,TGTGCCAGCAGCCGTGATGGGGGGTACAATGAGCAGTTCTTC
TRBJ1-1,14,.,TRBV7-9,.,CASSLLGGNTEAFF,TGTGCCAGCAGCTTATTGGGAGGGAACACTGAAGCTTTCTTT
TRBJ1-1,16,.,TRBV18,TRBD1,CASSPRGWGMNTEAFF,TGTGCCAGCTCACCCAGGGGGTGGGGCATGAACACTGAAGCTTTCTTT
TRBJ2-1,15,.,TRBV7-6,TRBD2,CASRRGLADYNEQFF,TGTGCCAGCAGACGAGGACTAGCGGATTACAATGAGCAGTTCTTC
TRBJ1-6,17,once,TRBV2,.,CASSEALMSSYNSPLHF,TGTGCCAGCAGTGAAGCCCTAATGAGCTCCTATAATTCACCCCTCCACTTT
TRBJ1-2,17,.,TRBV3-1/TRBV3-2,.,CASSQDSGAHRHYGYTF,TGTGCCAGCAGCCAAGATAGTGGGGCACACCGGCACTATGGCTACACCTTC
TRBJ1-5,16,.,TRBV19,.,CASSIPPDSHNQPQHF,TGTGCCAGTAGTATCCCACCGGACAGCCACAATCAGCCCCAGCATTTT
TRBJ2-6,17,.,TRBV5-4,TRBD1,CASSPLGQGSGANVLTF,TGTGCCAGCAGCCCGCTCGGACAGGGGTCTGGGGCCAACGTCCTGACTTTC
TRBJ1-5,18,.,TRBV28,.,CASSLNGQYDEARHSQHF,TGTGCCAGCAGTTTAAACGGACAGTACGATGAGGCGAGACATTCCCAGCATTTT
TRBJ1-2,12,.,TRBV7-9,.,CASSLVTYGYTF,TGTGCCAGCAGCTTAGTTACATATGGCTACACCTTC
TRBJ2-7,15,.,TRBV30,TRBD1,CAWSVRTGQVHEQYF,TGTGCCTGGAGTGTCCGGACAGGGCAGGTCCACGAGCAGTACTTC
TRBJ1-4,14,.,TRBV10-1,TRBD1,CASSYRGRNEKLFF,TGCGCCAGCAGTTACAGGGGGCGAAATGAAAAACTGTTTTTT
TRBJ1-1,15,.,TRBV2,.,CASSETGLMNTEAFF,TGTGCCAGCAGTGAAACAGGGCTCATGAACACTGAAGCTTTCTTT
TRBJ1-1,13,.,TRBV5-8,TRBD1,CASRGTGKVRAFF,TGTGCCAGCAGAGGGACAGGGAAGGTTAGAGCTTTCTTT
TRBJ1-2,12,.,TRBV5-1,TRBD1,CASSLAGTDYTF,TGCGCCAGCAGCTTGGCCGGGACAGACTACACCTTC
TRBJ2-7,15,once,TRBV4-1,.,CAGSLSDISSYEQYF,TGCGCCGGCAGCCTTTCAGACATAAGCTCCTACGAGCAGTACTTC
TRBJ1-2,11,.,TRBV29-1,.,CSAQTGNGYTF,TGCAGCGCCCAAACAGGGAATGGCTACACCTTC
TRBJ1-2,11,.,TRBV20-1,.,CSASYGKGYTF,TGCAGTGCTAGTTACGGGAAGGGCTACACCTTC
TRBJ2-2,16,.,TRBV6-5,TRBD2,CASSYSRGLAGGELFF,TGTGCCAGCAGTTACTCGAGGGGACTAGCTGGGGGGGAGCTGTTTTTT
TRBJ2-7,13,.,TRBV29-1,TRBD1,CSVRGQGSYEQYF,TGCAGCGTTCGCGGACAGGGCTCCTACGAGCAGTACTTC
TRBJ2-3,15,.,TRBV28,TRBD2,CASSFLAGTTDTQYF,TGTGCCAGCAGTTTTCTAGCGGGGACCACAGATACGCAGTATTTT
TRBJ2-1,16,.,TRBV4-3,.,CASSQDMGQSDNEQFF,TGCGCCAGCAGCCAAGATATGGGCCAGTCGGACAATGAGCAGTTCTTC
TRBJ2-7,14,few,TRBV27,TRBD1,CASSPRDRAYEQYF,TGTGCCAGCAGTCCCCGGGACAGGGCCTACGAGCAGTACTTC
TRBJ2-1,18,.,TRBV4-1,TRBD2,CASSQEGKRGPNYNEQFF,TGCGCCAGCAGCCAAGAGGGGAAGCGGGGGCCTAACTACAATGAGCAGTTCTTC
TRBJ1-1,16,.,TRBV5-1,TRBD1,CASSSTGTGVWTEAFF,TGCGCCAGCAGCTCGACCGGGACAGGGGTTTGGACTGAAGCTTTCTTT
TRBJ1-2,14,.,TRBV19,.,CASSAPETAYGYTF,TGTGCCAGTAGTGCTCCCGAGACTGCATATGGCTACACCTTC
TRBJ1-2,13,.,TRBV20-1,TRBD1,CSASLEQGEGYTF,TGCAGTGCTAGTTTGGAACAGGGGGAAGGCTACACCTTC